A single sample is the source of the 16 T cell receptor beta chains below, sequenced in a study of T cells in Graves' hyperthyroidism and ophthalmopathy. RNA transcripts provided the source from which TCR beta CDR3 regions were amplified. A first-round RT-PCR of the TCR CDR3 used the HTBI primer set. In TCRdb, the multiplex PCR reads were re-called with MiXCR into one record per CDR3 protein. The table lists some 140,000 distinct CDR3 sequences, approximately 20% of them singletons, with around 69% in the top ten. The sample consisted of blood. These receptors came from a woman between 50 and 59 years old with Graves' hyperthyroidism that later progressed to Graves' ophthalmopathy.

This clonotype appeared a few times. The chain uses TRBV19 and TRBJ2-7; TRBD1 is a possible D gene (6 bases). Trimming removed 5 bases at V and 0 bases at J, with 17 bases between. Germline V gives CDR1 LNHDA, CDR2 SQIVND (reference sequence). The CDR3 sequence is 16 residues long. CDR3 sequence (DNA): TGTGCCAGTAGTTTCCGACTCCGGGACACCTCCTACGAGCAGTACTTC. It specifies CASSFRLRDTSYEQYF.

This clonotype has ten or more counts. CDR3 sequence reads: CSAHHRGASYEQYF. The CDR3 DNA is TGCAGTGCTCACCACAGGGGGGCCTCCTACGAGCAGTACTTC. This chain joins TRBV20-1 and TRBJ2-7, with 8 bases identical to TRBD1. Germline-derived CDR1 and CDR2 are DFQATT and SNEGSKA (reference sequence). This CDR3 has 14 residues. Unmatched junction bases numbered 6, after V lost 5 bases and J lost 0 bases.

This clonotype was counted at least ten times. V is TRBV4-1 and J is TRBJ2-1; TRBD2 is a possible D gene (5 bases). The germline V gene encodes CDR1 MGHRA and CDR2 YSYEKL. Trimming pared 0 bases from V and 6 bases from J, leaving 9 bases between. The CDR3 consists of 14 residues. Here the CDR3 DNA reads TGCGCCAGCAGCCAAGATCCCACTAGCAATGAGCAGTTCTTC. This codes for CASSQDPTSNEQFF.

This clonotype showed up many times. The rearrangement links TRBV12-3 or TRBV12-4 to TRBJ1-5, with 10 bases that match TRBD1. V dropped 6 bases and J dropped 7; count of bases not matched to a gene: 6. There are 14 residues in the CDR3. CDR3: CASRPGQGRQPQHF. CDR3 nucleotides: TGTGCCAGCAGACCGGGACAGGGGCGGCAGCCCCAGCATTTT.

The rearrangement uses TRBV10-1 and TRBJ2-1; 7 nucleotides match TRBD1. Germline values: CDR1 WNHNN, CDR2 SYGVQD (reference sequence). The CDR3 has 17 amino acids. V lost 4 bases and J lost 5; bases outside the gene matches: 14. CDR3 in DNA: TGCGCCAGCAGTGGTCCTCACCGACAGGGATTAGACAATGAGCAGTTCTTC. Protein sequence: CASSGPHRQGLDNEQFF.

The sample holds many counts of this clonotype. The chain recombines TRBV28 with TRBJ2-1; D not certain. Trimming took off 8 bases at V and 4 bases at J, with 12 bases between the two ends. The CDR3 runs 13 residues. Germline CDR1 reads MDHEN; CDR2 reads SYDVKM. The CDR3 region has the DNA TGTGCCAGCGTCCTAGTGGGATACAATGAGCAGTTCTTC. Its translation is CASVLVGYNEQFF.

A few counts support this clonotype. The CDR3: CASSPRPSSHPQYF. The CDR3 coding sequence is TGCGCCAGCAGCCCCCGACCATCTAGCCACCCGCAGTATTTT. V and J are TRBV5-1 and TRBJ2-3; D may be TRBD2 (5 bases). The CDR3 is 14 residues long. Germline V gene data show CDR1 as SGHRS and CDR2 as YFSETQ. V was cut by 4 bases and J by 10 bases, with 19 bases left in between.

This clonotype occurred once. The CDR3 sequence: CASSASTRRAEAFF. CDR3 in DNA: TGTGCCAGCAGCGCTTCGACCCGCCGAGCTGAAGCTTTCTTT. The rearrangement uses TRBV11-1 and TRBJ1-1; the D is unclear. The CDR3 is 14 residues long. The V end was cut by 5 bases, the J end by 6 bases, with 16 bases between. Germline values: CDR1 SGHAT, CDR2 FQDESV (reference sequence).

This clonotype was counted only a few times. This chain links TRBV7-3 with TRBJ2-1; 9 bases are shared with TRBD2. Germline assignment: CDR1 SGHTA and CDR2 FQGTGA. The CDR3 spans 20 residues. J was trimmed by 4 bases and V by 1 base; bases with no gene match: 17. CDR3 DNA sequence: TGTGCCAGCAGCTTAATGGGTACGCTAGCGGGATCGGGAGGTTACAATGAGCAGTTCTTC. Amino acids: CASSLMGTLAGSGGYNEQFF.

The sample holds many counts of this clonotype. This chain uses TRBV29-1 with TRBJ1-1; tentative D call: TRBD1 (6 bases). The V gene's germline CDR1 is SQVTM and CDR2 ANQGSEA. The CDR3 is made up of 13 amino acids. The V end lost 3 bases, the J end lost 5 bases, and 13 bases lay between the germline ends. This chain's CDR3 is CSVEGQGRTEAFF. In DNA, the CDR3 is TGCAGCGTTGAGGGGCAGGGGAGGACTGAAGCTTTCTTT.

This chain joins TRBV7-9 and TRBJ2-3; 8 bases map to TRBD1. This CDR3 has 15 residues. CDR1 and CDR2 from the germline V gene are SEHNR and FQNEAQ (reference sequence). Germline trimming cut 5 bases from V and 4 bases from J; bases unmatched to any gene: 8. The CDR3 bases are TGTGCCAGCAGCAGACAGGGGTCTAGAGCAGATACGCAGTATTTT. This codes for CASSRQGSRADTQYF. Together with reference TRBV7-9 and TRBJ2-3, the CDR3 gives the full variable domain: DTGVSQNPRHKITKRGQNVTFRCDPISEHNRLYWYRQTLGQGPEFLTYFQNEAQLEKSRLLSDRFSAERPKGSFSTLEIQRTEQGDSAMYLCASSRQGSRADTQYFGPGTRLTVL.

There are many counts of this clonotype. In DNA, the CDR3 is TGCAGTGCTAGCATAGTTATCCCCTTTGGGGAGCAGTACTTC. Translating it yields CSASIVIPFGEQYF. This sequence joins TRBV20-1 and TRBJ2-7; no clear D. The CDR3 runs 14 residues. Germline CDR1 is DFQATT and CDR2 is SNEGSKA (reference sequence). The germline V and J ends were trimmed by 3 bases and 7 bases, with 19 bases remaining between them.

About this clonotype itself: The junction and the germline gene differ at one end; a read error may be behind it. This chain uses TRBV5-4 with TRBJ1-1; TRBD1 might be the D (5 bases). Germline CDR1 is SGHNT and CDR2 is YYREEE (reference sequence). The CDR3 spans 16 residues. CDR3: CAGSLGVRQANTEAFF. CDR3 DNA: TGTGCCGGCAGCTTGGGGGTCCGGCAGGCCAACACTGAAGCTTTCTTT.

In its sample, this clonotype was seen many times. The V gene is TRBV24-1, the J gene TRBJ2-5; D is undetermined. CDR3 length equals 13 residues. Germline V gene data show CDR1 as KGHDR and CDR2 as SFDVKD. Deletions cut 0 bases from V and 7 bases from J, with 8 bases between. CDR3 DNA sequence: TGTGCCACCAGTGATTTGATAGGATGGACCCAGTACTTC. This translates into CATSDLIGWTQYF.

There are many counts of this clonotype. The J gene is TRBJ2-7, the V gene TRBV29-1; 9 bases are shared with TRBD1. The CDR3 is 13 residues long. Trimming cost V 4 bases and J 5 bases; bases outside gene matches: 6. The germline V gene encodes CDR1 SQVTM and CDR2 ANQGSEA. CDR3 residues: CSVGGQGKDEQYF. The CDR3 DNA reads as TGCAGCGTTGGGGGACAGGGAAAGGACGAGCAGTACTTC.

The chain employs TRBV29-1 and TRBJ2-3, with TRBD1 matching over 8 bases. The CDR3 has 13 residues. Germline V gives CDR1 SQVTM, CDR2 ANQGSEA. Trimming cost V 6 bases and J 3 bases; bases outside gene matches: 5. This CDR3 reads CSVRTGWTDTQYF. In DNA, the CDR3 is TGCAGCGTACGGACAGGGTGGACAGATACGCAGTATTTT.